One and the same sample provided the 21 T cell receptor beta chains below, sequenced in a study of cytomegalovirus exposure and HLA in healthy donors. 13 Jbeta primers and 60 Vbeta primers were used for the PCR. Here immunoSEQ multiplex PCR was the method, and the copy in TCRdb shows in-frame clones only, minus some. The table lists 150,000 to 200,000 clones, 85% of them singletons. Sequencing was performed on PBMCs. These receptors were taken from a man aged 18 to 30 in good health and CMV-seropositive.

The chain links TRBV5-1 to TRBJ2-7; 7 nucleotides match TRBD1. V was pared by 0 bases and J by 2 bases, with 11 bases of the junction left unmatched. The CDR3 has 17 residues. Germline values: CDR1 SGHRS, CDR2 YFSETQ. The CDR3: CASSLGLYGTDPYEQYF. The CDR3 DNA is TGCGCCAGCAGCTTGGGCCTCTACGGGACAGACCCCTACGAGCAGTACTTC. The whole variable domain, filled in from reference TRBV5-1 and TRBJ2-7, reads KAGVTQTPRYLIKTRGQQVTLSCSPISGHRSVSWYQQTPGQGLQFLFEYFSETQRNKGNFPGRFSGRQFSNSRSEMNVSTLELGDSALYLCASSLGLYGTDPYEQYFGPGTRLTVT.

This clone turned up a few times. The chain joins TRBV15 to TRBJ2-2, with 10 bases fitting TRBD2. With 0 bases clipped from V and 1 base from J, the junction kept 11 bases outside the gene matches. This CDR3 is 20 amino acids long. Germline lookup yields CDR1 LNHNV and CDR2 YYDKDF (reference sequence). The CDR3 DNA reads as TGTGCCACCAGCAGAGATGACCGCTGGACTAGCGGTCAGAACACCGGGGAGCTGTTTTTT. It is translated as CATSRDDRWTSGQNTGELFF.

The chain uses TRBV28 and TRBJ1-1; possible D gene TRBD1, 6 bases. The CDR3 is 13 amino acids. Per germline, CDR1 MDHEN and CDR2 SYDVKM. Trimming shortened V by 4 bases and J by 1 base, and 7 bases separated the two germline ends. In DNA form, the CDR3 reads TGTGCCAGCAGTTCGGGACAGAACACTGAAGCTTTCTTT. Protein: CASSSGQNTEAFF.

The chain joins TRBV9 to TRBJ2-3; 7 nucleotides match TRBD2. The CDR3 has 15 residues. Trimming cost V 0 bases and J 6 bases; bases outside gene matches: 7. Germline V gene sequence: CDR1 SGDLS, CDR2 YYNGEE. The CDR3 here is CASSVAERGIDTQYF. DNA of the CDR3: TGTGCCAGCAGCGTAGCGGAGCGGGGTATTGATACGCAGTATTTT.

This chain joins TRBV7-9 and TRBJ1-6, with D perhaps TRBD1 (6 bases). The CDR3 contains 16 residues. Germline CDR1 SEHNR, CDR2 FQNEAQ (reference sequence). Trimming removed 3 bases from V and 9 bases from J, with 18 bases in between. The CDR3 coding sequence is TGTGCCAGCAGCTTTTCCCGGCCAGGGGTGGGTTCACCCCTCCACTTT. It is translated as CASSFSRPGVGSPLHF.

This sequence joins TRBV5-1 and TRBJ1-1, with TRBD1 identical over 8 bases. Germline V gives CDR1 SGHRS, CDR2 YFSETQ. The CDR3 totals 15 residues. The V and J ends lost 0 bases and 1 base, in that order; junction bases with no gene match: 2. The CDR3, as DNA: TGCGCCAGCAGCTTGGACGGACAGGGGAACACTGAAGCTTTCTTT. Translated: CASSLDGQGNTEAFF.

This clone was seen a few times. The chain joins TRBV7-2 to TRBJ1-5, with D tentatively TRBD1 (6 bases). V shed 5 bases and J shed 0 bases, with 11 bases lying between them. This CDR3 is built from 15 residues. CDR1 is SGHTA, CDR2 FQGNSA, per germline. CDR3 sequence: CASSPGQNSNQPQHF. The CDR3 coding sequence is TGTGCCAGCAGCCCCGGACAGAATAGCAATCAGCCCCAGCATTTT.

The chain is built from TRBV6-5 and TRBJ2-6, with a weak D call TRBD1 (6 bases). The length of the CDR3 is 15 residues. The V end was cut by 6 bases, the J end by 3 bases, with 12 bases between. Germline values: CDR1 MNHEY, CDR2 SVGAGI. The CDR3 here is CASSETGYGANVLTF. The CDR3 DNA reads TGTGCCAGCAGCGAAACAGGGTATGGGGCCAACGTCCTGACTTTC.

The V gene is TRBV5-1, the J gene TRBJ2-1, with TRBD1 as a possible D gene (6 bases). The germline V gene encodes CDR1 SGHRS and CDR2 YFSETQ. The CDR3 loop spans 15 amino acids. The V gene lost 0 bases and the J gene lost 3 bases, with 10 bases spanning the gap. Here the CDR3 DNA reads TGCGCCAGCAGCTTGGGGGGGCAGGGCTACAATGAGCAGTTCTTC. It translates to CASSLGGQGYNEQFF.

The rearrangement joins TRBV5-1 to TRBJ2-3, with D perhaps matching TRBD1 (6 bases). Between the trimmed V and J ends, which lost 0 bases and 4 bases, there was a span of 6 bases. Germline V CDR1 and CDR2: SGHRS, YFSETQ. The CDR3 contains 13 residues. The CDR3, as DNA: TGCGCCAGCAGCTTGGGGGGGCCAGATACGCAGTATTTT. Its translation is CASSLGGPDTQYF.

The chain recombines TRBV5-1 with TRBJ2-3; D is possibly TRBD1 (6 bases). The CDR3 consists of 13 residues. CDR1 SGHRS and CDR2 YFSETQ come from the germline V gene. V dropped 0 bases and J dropped 6 bases, with 8 bases sitting between them. CDR3: CASSLVGGDTQYF. The CDR3 nucleotides read TGCGCCAGCAGCTTGGTTGGGGGCGATACGCAGTATTTT.

The genes are TRBV29-1 and TRBJ2-5, with D possibly being TRBD2 (8 bases). The CDR3 is 17 amino acids. The germline V gene encodes CDR1 SQVTM and CDR2 ANQGSEA. V was pared by 1 base and J by 4 bases, with 22 bases between. DNA of the CDR3: TGCAGCGTTGAAGGAGGCTCGGCAGGGGGACTAGGAGAGACCCAGTACTTC. Amino acid sequence: CSVEGGSAGGLGETQYF.

The table lists this clone with a few counts. The chain uses TRBV4-3 and TRBJ1-4; 11 bases are shared with TRBD1. This CDR3 comprises 15 residues. Germline CDR1 LGHNA, CDR2 YSLEER. J gave up 8 bases and V 3 bases, and 5 bases lay outside the gene matches. The chain's CDR3 is CASSQSGQGGEKLFF. In DNA, the CDR3 is TGCGCCAGCAGCCAGTCGGGACAGGGGGGGGAAAAACTGTTTTTT.

The chain couples TRBV18 to TRBJ2-7; TRBD1 matches 10 bases. The CDR3 length is 18 residues. The V segment lost 3 bases and the J segment 2 bases; nucleotides outside the gene matches: 13. Germline CDR1 is KGHSH and CDR2 is LQKENI. The CDR3 region is CASSPATGGGIRTYEQYF. DNA for the CDR3: TGTGCCAGCTCACCCGCGACAGGGGGCGGGATCCGAACCTACGAGCAGTACTTC. The whole variable domain, remainder taken from reference TRBV18 and TRBJ2-7, is NAGVMQNPRHLVRRRGQEARLRCSPMKGHSHVYWYRQLPEEGLKFMVYLQKENIIDESGMPKERFSAEFPKEGPSILRIQQVVRGDSAAYFCASSPATGGGIRTYEQYFGPGTRLTVT.

J is TRBJ1-5 and V is TRBV27; 7 bases are shared with TRBD1. Germline loops: CDR1 MNHEY, CDR2 SMNVEV (reference sequence). The CDR3 is made up of 16 amino acids. V shed 6 bases and J 6 bases; nucleotides not matched to a gene: 14. The CDR3: CASSKSYTGDSQPQHF. The CDR3 DNA is TGTGCCAGCAGCAAAAGTTATACAGGGGATAGTCAGCCCCAGCATTTT.

This chain joins TRBV19 and TRBJ1-1, with D tentatively TRBD1 (5 bases). The ends were cut back, 4 bases at V and 4 bases at J, with 10 bases in the middle. CDR1 and CDR2 (germline): LNHDA, SQIVND (reference sequence). The CDR3 is 13 amino acids. The CDR3 is CASSKAGITEAFF. The DNA of the CDR3 is TGTGCCAGTAGTAAAGCAGGGATCACTGAAGCTTTCTTT.

The V gene is TRBV6-5, the J gene TRBJ2-7; D is perhaps TRBD1 (6 bases). The V end was cut by 6 bases, the J end by 1 base, with 13 bases between. CDR1 is MNHEY and CDR2 is SVGAGI in the germline V gene. This CDR3 region has 14 residues. CDR3: CASRKETGSYEQYF. In DNA form, the CDR3 reads TGTGCCAGCAGGAAGGAGACAGGATCCTACGAGCAGTACTTC.

The genes are TRBV13 and TRBJ2-1; 8 nucleotides line up with TRBD2. The CDR3 totals 17 residues. Germline V gives CDR1 PRHDT, CDR2 FYEKMQ (reference sequence). Trimming removed 4 bases from V and 4 bases from J; junction bases left unmatched: 12. This CDR3 is CASSSLTAGGAYNEQFF. In DNA, the CDR3 is TGTGCCAGCAGCTCCCTGACAGCCGGGGGGGCGTACAATGAGCAGTTCTTC.

The chain has TRBV6-1 and TRBJ2-7, with TRBD1 identical over 8 bases. Germline V gene sequence: CDR1 MNHNS, CDR2 SASEGT. After removal of 9 bases from V and 2 bases from J, the junction contained 6 bases not matched to a gene. This CDR3 comprises 13 residues. CDR3 loop: CASKGQVAYEQYF. Here the CDR3 DNA reads TGTGCCAGTAAGGGACAGGTTGCCTACGAGCAGTACTTC.

The chain links TRBV2 to TRBJ1-5, with TRBD1 matching 8 bases. Germline V lookup: CDR1 SNHLY, CDR2 FYNNEI. The CDR3 length is 16 residues. V gave up 7 bases and J gave up 7 bases; unmatched junction bases: 15. CDR3 sequence reads: CASTRSFGTGDQPQHF. CDR3 sequence (DNA): TGTGCCAGCACACGGAGCTTTGGGACAGGTGACCAGCCCCAGCATTTT.

This rearrangement joins TRBV27 to TRBJ1-2, with 10 bases lining up with TRBD1. Germline V CDR1 and CDR2: MNHEY, SMNVEV (reference sequence). There are 15 residues in the CDR3. Trimming removed 4 bases from V and 3 bases from J; junction bases left unmatched: 5. The CDR3 DNA is TGTGCCAGCAGTTCGACAGGGGGCGGGTACTATGGCTACACCTTC. Translating it yields CASSSTGGGYYGYTF.